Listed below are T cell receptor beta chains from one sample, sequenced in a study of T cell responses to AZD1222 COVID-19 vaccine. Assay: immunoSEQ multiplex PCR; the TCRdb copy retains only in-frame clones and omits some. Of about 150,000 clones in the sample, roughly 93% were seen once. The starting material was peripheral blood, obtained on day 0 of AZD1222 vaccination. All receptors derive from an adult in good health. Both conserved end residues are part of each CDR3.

CDR3 protein: CASRLPYRGGNYGYTF
V gene: TRBV5-1

CDR3 protein: CASRPDSGQGNEQYF
V gene: TRBV5-1

CDR3 protein: CASSPAQNTEAFF
V gene: TRBV18

CDR3 protein: CASSLAGSYEQYF
V gene: TRBV5-1

CDR3 protein: CASSLPRGANVLTF
V gene: TRBV7-9

CDR3 protein: CASSGGQGGTEAFF
V gene: TRBV9

CDR3 protein: CASSYTSGRLQETQYF
V gene: TRBV6-2/TRBV6-3

CDR3 protein: CAWSAKRDGPMGYTF
V gene: TRBV30

CDR3 protein: CASSATSGYTYEQYF
V gene: TRBV28

CDR3 protein: CASSLEGLGTGELFF
V gene: TRBV11-2